The next 8 T cell receptor beta chains were all read from a single sample in a study of cytomegalovirus exposure and HLA in healthy donors. PCR used 60 Vbeta primers and 13 Jbeta primers. Sequenced by immunoSEQ multiplex PCR; TCRdb stores in-frame clones only, minus some. The sample holds about 160,000 clones, 65% to 85% seen once. Sequencing input: PBMCs. The receptors were gathered from a man in his sixties in good health and CMV-seronegative.

The rearrangement uses TRBV28 and TRBJ1-1, with a possible D match to TRBD1 (6 bases). Germline CDR1 MDHEN, CDR2 SYDVKM. The V end was cut by 4 bases, the J end by 10 bases, with 16 bases between. The CDR3 extends over 13 amino acids. In nucleotides, the CDR3 is TGTGCCAGCAGTTCCGGACAGCTTCTCTCAGCTTTCTTT. It specifies CASSSGQLLSAFF.

A note on this clone: This clone may be a read error of a much larger clone one base away. The same CDR3 arises from other DNA sequences in this sample as well. This chain joins TRBV9 and TRBJ2-2, with 10 bases matching TRBD1. Germline V CDR1 and CDR2: SGDLS, YYNGEE. J lost 8 bases, V lost 3 bases, and 13 bases had no gene match. The CDR3 length is 17 residues. The CDR3, as DNA: TGTGCCAGCAGCGCCCGACCGGGACAGGGGCTTTCGGGGGAGCTGTTTTTT. Its translation: CASSARPGQGLSGELFF.

This sequence joins TRBV5-1 and TRBJ1-1; D remains ambiguous. The CDR3 length is 11 residues. Germline values: CDR1 SGHRS, CDR2 YFSETQ. V lost 3 bases to trimming and J lost 12 bases, with 12 bases between them. The CDR3, as DNA: TGCGCCAGCAGCTCCTTCCGGTTAACTTTCTTT. This sequence encodes CASSSFRLTFF. Together with reference TRBV5-1 and TRBJ1-1, the CDR3 gives the full variable domain: KAGVTQTPRYLIKTRGQQVTLSCSPISGHRSVSWYQQTPGQGLQFLFEYFSETQRNKGNFPGRFSGRQFSNSRSEMNVSTLELGDSALYLCASSSFRLTFFGQGTRLTVV.

This rearrangement joins TRBV27 to TRBJ1-6; 7 bases agree with TRBD1. Unmatched junction bases numbered 8, after V lost 0 bases and J lost 9 bases. The CDR3 totals 16 residues. From germline, CDR1 is MNHEY and CDR2 SMNVEV (reference sequence). CDR3 region: CASSLSSEGAGSPLHF. CDR3 sequence (DNA): TGTGCCAGCAGTTTATCGTCTGAGGGGGCGGGTTCACCCCTCCACTTT.

The genes are TRBV5-1 and TRBJ2-1; no clear D gene. Trimming removed 0 bases at V and 16 bases at J, with 17 bases between. The CDR3 runs 13 residues. Per germline, CDR1 SGHRS and CDR2 YFSETQ. The CDR3 coding sequence is TGCGCCAGCAGCTTGGCTGGGTCGAGACGGAGCTTCTTC. This encodes CASSLAGSRRSFF.

The rearrangement links TRBV10-3 to TRBJ2-7; weak D call: TRBD2 (6 bases). CDR3 length equals 18 residues. Germline assignment: CDR1 ENHRY and CDR2 SYGVKD. Trimming took off 6 bases at V and 0 bases at J, with 24 bases between the two ends. For the CDR3, the DNA is TGTGCCATCAGCCACGGGACTTCCCAACCGGCCTACTCCTACGAGCAGTACTTC. Its translation: CAISHGTSQPAYSYEQYF.

The chain combines TRBV7-2 with TRBJ2-7, with D perhaps TRBD1 (6 bases). Germline-derived CDR1 and CDR2 are SGHTA and FQGNSA. V was pared by 4 bases and J by 0 bases, with 13 bases between. The CDR3 sequence is 15 residues long. The CDR3 spells CASSSHRVPSYEQYF. DNA for the CDR3: TGTGCCAGCAGCTCCCACAGGGTTCCCTCCTACGAGCAGTACTTC. Combining the CDR3 with reference TRBV7-2 and TRBJ2-7 gives the whole variable domain GAGVSQSPSNKVTEKGKDVELRCDPISGHTALYWYRQSLGQGLEFLIYFQGNSAPDKSGLPSDRFSAERTGGSVSTLTIQRTQQEDSAVYLCASSSHRVPSYEQYFGPGTRLTVT.

V is TRBV28 and J is TRBJ2-5; TRBD1 agrees at 7 bases. There are 15 residues in the CDR3. Germline V lookup: CDR1 MDHEN, CDR2 SYDVKM. Losses at the gene ends were 4 bases for V and 1 base for J; bases not matched to a gene: 6. The DNA of the CDR3 is TGTGCCAGCAGTTCACCTACAGGGGCCCAAGAGACCCAGTACTTC. Amino acids: CASSSPTGAQETQYF.